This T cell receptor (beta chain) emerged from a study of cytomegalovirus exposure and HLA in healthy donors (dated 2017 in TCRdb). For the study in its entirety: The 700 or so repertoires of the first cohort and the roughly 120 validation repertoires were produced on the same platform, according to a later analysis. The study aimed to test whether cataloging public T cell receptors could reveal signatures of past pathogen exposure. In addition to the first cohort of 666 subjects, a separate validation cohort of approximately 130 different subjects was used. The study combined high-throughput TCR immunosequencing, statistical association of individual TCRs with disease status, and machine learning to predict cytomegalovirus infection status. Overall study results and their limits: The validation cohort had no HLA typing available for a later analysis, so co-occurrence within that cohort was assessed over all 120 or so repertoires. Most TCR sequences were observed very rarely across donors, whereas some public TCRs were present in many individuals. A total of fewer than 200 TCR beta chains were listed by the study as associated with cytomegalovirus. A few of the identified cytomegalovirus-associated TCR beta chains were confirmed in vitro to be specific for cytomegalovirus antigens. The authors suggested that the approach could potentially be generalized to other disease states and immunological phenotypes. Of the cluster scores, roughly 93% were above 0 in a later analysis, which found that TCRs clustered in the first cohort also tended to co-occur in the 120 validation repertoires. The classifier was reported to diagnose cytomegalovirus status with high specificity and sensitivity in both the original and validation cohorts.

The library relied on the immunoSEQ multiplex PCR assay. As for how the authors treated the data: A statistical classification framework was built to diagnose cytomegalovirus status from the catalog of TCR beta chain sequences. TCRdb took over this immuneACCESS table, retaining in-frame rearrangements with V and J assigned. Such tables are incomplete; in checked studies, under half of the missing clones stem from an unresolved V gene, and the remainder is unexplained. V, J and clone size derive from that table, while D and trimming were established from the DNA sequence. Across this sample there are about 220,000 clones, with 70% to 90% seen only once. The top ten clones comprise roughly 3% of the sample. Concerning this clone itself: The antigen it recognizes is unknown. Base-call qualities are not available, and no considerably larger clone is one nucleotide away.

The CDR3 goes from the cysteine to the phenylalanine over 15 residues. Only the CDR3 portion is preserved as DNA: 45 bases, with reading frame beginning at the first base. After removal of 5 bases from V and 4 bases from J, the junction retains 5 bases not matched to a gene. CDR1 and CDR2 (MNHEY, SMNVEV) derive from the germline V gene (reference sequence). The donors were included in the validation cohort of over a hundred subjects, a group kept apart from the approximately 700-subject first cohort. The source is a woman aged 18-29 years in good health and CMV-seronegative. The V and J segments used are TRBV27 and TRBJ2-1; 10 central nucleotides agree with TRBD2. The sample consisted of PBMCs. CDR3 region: CASSPLAGEYNEQFF. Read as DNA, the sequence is TGTGCCAGCAGTCCCCTAGCGGGAGAGTACAATGAGCAGTTCTTC.